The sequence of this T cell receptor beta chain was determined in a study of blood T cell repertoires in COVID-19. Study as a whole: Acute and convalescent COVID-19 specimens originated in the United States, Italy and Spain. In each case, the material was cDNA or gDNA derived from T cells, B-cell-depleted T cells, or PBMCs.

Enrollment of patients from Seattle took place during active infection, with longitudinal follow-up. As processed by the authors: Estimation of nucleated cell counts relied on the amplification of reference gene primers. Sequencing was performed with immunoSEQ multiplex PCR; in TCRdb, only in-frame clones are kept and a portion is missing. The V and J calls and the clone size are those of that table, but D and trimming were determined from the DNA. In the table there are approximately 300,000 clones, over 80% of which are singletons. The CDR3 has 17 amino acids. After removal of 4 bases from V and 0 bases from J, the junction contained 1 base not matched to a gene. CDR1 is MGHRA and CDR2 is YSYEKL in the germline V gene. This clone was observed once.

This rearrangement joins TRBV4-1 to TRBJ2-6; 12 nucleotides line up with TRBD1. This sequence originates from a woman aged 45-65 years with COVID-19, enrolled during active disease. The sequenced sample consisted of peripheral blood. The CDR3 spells CASSPGQGASGANVLTF. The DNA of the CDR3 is TGCGCCAGCAGCCCGGGACAGGGGGCCTCTGGGGCCAACGTCCTGACTTTC.